This TCR beta chain stems from a study of blood T cell repertoires in COVID-19. Per the original methods: The authors estimated nucleated cell counts from reference gene primer amplification. Profiling relied on immunoSEQ multiplex PCR, and the TCRdb table lists in-frame clones only, not all of them. From that table come the V and J calls and clone size; the DNA was used to work out D and trimming. The data hold 150,000 or so clones, with around 83% observed a single time. V lost 2 bases and J lost 5; bases outside the gene matches: 5. The CDR3 covers 16 residues. The germline V gene encodes CDR1 SSHAT and CDR2 FNYEAQ (reference sequence).

The receptor comes from a woman in her fifties or sixties with acute or convalescent COVID-19. Material for sequencing was peripheral blood. This chain uses TRBV7-7 with TRBJ2-3; TRBD2 matches 12 bases. CDR3 residues: CASSLLAGGPQDTQYF. The CDR3 DNA reads TGTGCCAGCAGCTTACTAGCGGGGGGGCCGCAAGATACGCAGTATTTT. The variable domain in full, completed from reference TRBV7-7 and TRBJ2-3, reads GAGVSQSPRYKVTKRGQDVTLRCDPISSHATLYWYQQALGQGPEFLTYFNYEAQPDKSGLPSDRFSAERPEGSISTLTIQRTEQRDSAMYRCASSLLAGGPQDTQYFGPGTRLTVL.